This T cell receptor (beta chain) was identified during a study of T cell responses to AZD1222 COVID-19 vaccine. The CDR3 has 16 residues. Germline V gives CDR1 SGHRS, CDR2 YFSETQ. V lost 0 bases and J 2 bases, leaving 13 bases between the germline ends. Method: immunoSEQ multiplex PCR; TCRdb's copy keeps in-frame clones and lacks some. The sample records some 92,000 clones, 91% being singletons. The study, taken as a whole, reports: Variant regions that are unmutated are reportedly the target of nearly half of spike-specific TCRs.

Turning to this clone: Its antigen is not known.

The sample in question was peripheral blood, obtained on day 0 of AZD1222 vaccination. The source of this sequence is an adult in good health. The chain couples TRBV5-1 to TRBJ2-3; a weak D match, TRBD2 (5 bases). The CDR3 DNA reads as TGCGCCAGCAGCTTGGGCGGCGGGCGGGTCACAGATACGCAGTATTTT. As protein: CASSLGGGRVTDTQYF.